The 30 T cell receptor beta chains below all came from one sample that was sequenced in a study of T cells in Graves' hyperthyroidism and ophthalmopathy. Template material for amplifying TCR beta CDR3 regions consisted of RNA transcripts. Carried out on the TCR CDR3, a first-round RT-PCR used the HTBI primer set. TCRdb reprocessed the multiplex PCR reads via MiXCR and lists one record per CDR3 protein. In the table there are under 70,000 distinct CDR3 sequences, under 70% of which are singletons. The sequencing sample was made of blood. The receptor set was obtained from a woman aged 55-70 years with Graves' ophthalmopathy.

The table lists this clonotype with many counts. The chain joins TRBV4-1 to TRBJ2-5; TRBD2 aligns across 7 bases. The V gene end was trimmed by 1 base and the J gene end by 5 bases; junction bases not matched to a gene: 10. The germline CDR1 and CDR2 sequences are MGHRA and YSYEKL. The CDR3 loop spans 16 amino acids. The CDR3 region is CASSQGAGSTQETQYF. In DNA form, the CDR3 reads TGCGCCAGCAGCCAAGGAGCGGGGTCCACCCAGGAGACCCAGTACTTC.

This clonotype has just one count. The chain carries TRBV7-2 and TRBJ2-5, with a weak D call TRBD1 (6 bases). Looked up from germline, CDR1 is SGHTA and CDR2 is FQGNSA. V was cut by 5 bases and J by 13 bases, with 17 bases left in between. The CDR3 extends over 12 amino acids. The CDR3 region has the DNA TGTGCCAGCAGCCTCCCCCCTTGGACAGTGTACTTC. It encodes CASSLPPWTVYF. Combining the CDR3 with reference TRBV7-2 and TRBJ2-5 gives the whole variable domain GAGVSQSPSNKVTEKGKDVELRCDPISGHTALYWYRQSLGQGLEFLIYFQGNSAPDKSGLPSDRFSAERTGGSVSTLTIQRTQQEDSAVYLCASSLPPWTVYFGPGTRLLVL.

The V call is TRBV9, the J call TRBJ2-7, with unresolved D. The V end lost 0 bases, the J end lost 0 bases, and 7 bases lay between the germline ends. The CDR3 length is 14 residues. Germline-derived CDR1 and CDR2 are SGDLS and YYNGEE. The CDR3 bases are TGTGCCAGCAGCGTAGAAAGTGTCTCCTACGAGCAGTACTTC. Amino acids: CASSVESVSYEQYF. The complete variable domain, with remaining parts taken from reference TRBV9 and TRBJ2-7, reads DSGVTQTPKHLITATGQRVTLRCSPRSGDLSVYWYQQSLDQGLQFLIQYYNGEERAKGNILERFSAQQFPDLHSELNLSSLELGDSALYFCASSVESVSYEQYFGPGTRLTVT.

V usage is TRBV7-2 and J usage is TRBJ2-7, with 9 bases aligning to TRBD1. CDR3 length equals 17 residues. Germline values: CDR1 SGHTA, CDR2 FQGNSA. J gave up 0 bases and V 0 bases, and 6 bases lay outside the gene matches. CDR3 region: CASSLALRTGASYEQYF. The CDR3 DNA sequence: TGTGCCAGCAGCTTAGCGCTACGGACAGGGGCCTCCTACGAGCAGTACTTC. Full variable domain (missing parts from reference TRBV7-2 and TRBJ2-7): GAGVSQSPSNKVTEKGKDVELRCDPISGHTALYWYRQSLGQGLEFLIYFQGNSAPDKSGLPSDRFSAERTGGSVSTLTIQRTQQEDSAVYLCASSLALRTGASYEQYFGPGTRLTVT.

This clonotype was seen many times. The CDR3 nucleotides read TGTGCCAGCAGTGAACTAGCGGGAACATACAATGAGCAGTTCTTC. Its protein product is CASSELAGTYNEQFF. The chain carries TRBV6-4 and TRBJ2-1; TRBD2 matches 10 bases. Germline V gene sequence: CDR1 MRHNA, CDR2 SNTAGT. V shed 3 bases, J shed 4 bases, and the junction held 3 bases outside the gene matches. This CDR3 is built from 15 residues.

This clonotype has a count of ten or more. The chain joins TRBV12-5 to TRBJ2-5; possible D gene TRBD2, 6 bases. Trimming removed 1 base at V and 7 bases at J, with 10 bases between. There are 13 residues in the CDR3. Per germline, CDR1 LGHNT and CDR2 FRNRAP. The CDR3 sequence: CASGLGGTTTQYF. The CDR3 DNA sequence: TGTGCTAGTGGTTTGGGCGGGACCACGACCCAGTACTTC.

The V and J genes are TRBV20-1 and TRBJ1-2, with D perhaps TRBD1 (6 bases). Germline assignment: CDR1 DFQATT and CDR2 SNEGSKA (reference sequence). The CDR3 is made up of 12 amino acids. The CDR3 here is CSATGNGYGYTF. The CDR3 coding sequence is TGCAGCGCCACAGGGAACGGCTATGGCTACACCTTC.

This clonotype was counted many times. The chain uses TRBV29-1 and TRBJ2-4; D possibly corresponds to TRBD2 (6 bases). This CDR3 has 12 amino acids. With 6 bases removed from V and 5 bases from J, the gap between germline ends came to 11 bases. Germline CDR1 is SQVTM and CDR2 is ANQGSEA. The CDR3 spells CSVEGLQNIQYF. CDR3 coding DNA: TGCAGCGTGGAGGGACTCCAAAACATTCAGTACTTC.

In DNA, the CDR3 is TGCAGTGCTAGAGGGACAGGGGTAGGCAATGAGCAGTTCTTC. This codes for CSARGTGVGNEQFF. The chain employs TRBV20-1 and TRBJ2-1; 9 nucleotides match TRBD1. This CDR3 comprises 14 residues. J was trimmed by 6 bases and V by 1 base; bases with no gene match: 4. Germline values: CDR1 DFQATT, CDR2 SNEGSKA (reference sequence).

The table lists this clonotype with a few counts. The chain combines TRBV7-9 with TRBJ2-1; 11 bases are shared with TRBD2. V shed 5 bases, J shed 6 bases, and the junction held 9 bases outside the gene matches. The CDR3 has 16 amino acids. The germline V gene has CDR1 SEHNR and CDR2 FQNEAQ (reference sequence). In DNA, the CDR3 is TGTGCCAGCAGCCCTCGGACTAGCGGGCTCCTCAATGAGCAGTTCTTC. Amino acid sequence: CASSPRTSGLLNEQFF.

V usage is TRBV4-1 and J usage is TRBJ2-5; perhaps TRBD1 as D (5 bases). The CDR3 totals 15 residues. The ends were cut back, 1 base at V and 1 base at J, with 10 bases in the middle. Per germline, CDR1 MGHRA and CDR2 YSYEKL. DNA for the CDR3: TGCGCCAGCAGCCAAGGTTCAGGGTTCCAAGAGACCCAGTACTTC. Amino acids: CASSQGSGFQETQYF.

CDR3 DNA sequence: TGTGCCAGCAGCCAGACGGGACAGGGGTCTAGTGAGCAGTACTTC. Translation: CASSQTGQGSSEQYF. The chain has TRBV4-2 and TRBJ2-7; 10 bases are a match to TRBD1. The CDR3 length is 15 residues. The V gene's germline CDR1 is LGHNA and CDR2 YNFKEQ. The V gene end was trimmed by 3 bases and the J gene end by 7 bases; junction bases not matched to a gene: 9.

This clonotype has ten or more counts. DNA of the CDR3: TGTGCCAGCAGTTTAGTTTCGCATGAAATAGAGACCCAGTACTTC. Its translation is CASSLVSHEIETQYF. The rearrangement links TRBV12-3 or TRBV12-4 to TRBJ2-5; D ambiguous. V shed 1 base and J shed 4 bases, with 13 bases lying between them. The CDR3 runs 15 residues.

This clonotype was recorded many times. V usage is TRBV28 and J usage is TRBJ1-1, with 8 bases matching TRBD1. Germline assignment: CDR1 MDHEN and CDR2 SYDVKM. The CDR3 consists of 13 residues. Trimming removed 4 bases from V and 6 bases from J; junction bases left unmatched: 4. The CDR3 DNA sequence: TGTGCCAGCAGTTCCAGGGGGCGGCCTGAAGCTTTCTTT. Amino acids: CASSSRGRPEAFF.

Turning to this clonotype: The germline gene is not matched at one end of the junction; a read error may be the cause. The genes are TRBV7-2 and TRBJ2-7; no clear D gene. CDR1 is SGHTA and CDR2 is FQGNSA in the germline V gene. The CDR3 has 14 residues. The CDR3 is CASNFSRSPYEQCF. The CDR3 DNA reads TGTGCCAGCAACTTCTCGAGGTCCCCCTACGAGCAGTGCTTC.

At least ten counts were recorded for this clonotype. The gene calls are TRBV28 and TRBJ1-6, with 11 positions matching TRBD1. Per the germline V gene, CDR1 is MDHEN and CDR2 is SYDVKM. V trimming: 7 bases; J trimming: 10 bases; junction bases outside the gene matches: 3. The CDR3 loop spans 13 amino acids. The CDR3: CASKDRGQSPLHF. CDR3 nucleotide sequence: TGTGCCAGCAAGGACAGGGGGCAGTCACCCCTCCACTTT.

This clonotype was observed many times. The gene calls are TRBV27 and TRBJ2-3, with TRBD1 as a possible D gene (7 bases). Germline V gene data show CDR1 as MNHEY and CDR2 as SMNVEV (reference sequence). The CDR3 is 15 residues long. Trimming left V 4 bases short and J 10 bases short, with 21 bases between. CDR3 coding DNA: TGTGCCAGCAGTTATATTAGCGGTGAGCAGGGGGCGCAGTATTTT. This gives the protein CASSYISGEQGAQYF.

The chain's CDR3 is CSATGQGINQPQHF. The CDR3 DNA reads TGCAGTGCAACGGGACAGGGGATTAATCAGCCCCAGCATTTT. The J gene is TRBJ1-5, the V gene TRBV20-1, with TRBD1 matching 10 bases. V was pared by 6 bases and J by 4 bases, with 6 bases of the junction left unmatched. Germline CDR1 is DFQATT and CDR2 is SNEGSKA (reference sequence). CDR3 length: 14 residues.

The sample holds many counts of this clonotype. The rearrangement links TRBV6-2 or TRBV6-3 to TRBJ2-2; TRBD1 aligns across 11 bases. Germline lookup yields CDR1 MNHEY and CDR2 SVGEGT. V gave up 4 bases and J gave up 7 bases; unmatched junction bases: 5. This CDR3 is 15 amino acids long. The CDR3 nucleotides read TGTGCCAGCAGTTCTGGACAGGGGGCGGTCGGGGAGCTGTTTTTT. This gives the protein CASSSGQGAVGELFF.

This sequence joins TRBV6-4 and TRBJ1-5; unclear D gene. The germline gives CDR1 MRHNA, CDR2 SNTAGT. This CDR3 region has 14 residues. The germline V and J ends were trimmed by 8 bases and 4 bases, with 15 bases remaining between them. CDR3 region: CASSSSGENQPQHF. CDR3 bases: TGTGCCAGCTCCTCTAGCGGGGAGAATCAGCCCCAGCATTTT.

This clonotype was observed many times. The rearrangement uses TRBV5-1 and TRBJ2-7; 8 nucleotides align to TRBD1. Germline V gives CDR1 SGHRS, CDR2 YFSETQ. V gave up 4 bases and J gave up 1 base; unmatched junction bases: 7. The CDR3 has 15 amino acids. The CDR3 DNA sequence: TGCGCCAGCAGCCCCACAGGGGGGCGATCCTACGAGCAGTACTTC. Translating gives CASSPTGGRSYEQYF.

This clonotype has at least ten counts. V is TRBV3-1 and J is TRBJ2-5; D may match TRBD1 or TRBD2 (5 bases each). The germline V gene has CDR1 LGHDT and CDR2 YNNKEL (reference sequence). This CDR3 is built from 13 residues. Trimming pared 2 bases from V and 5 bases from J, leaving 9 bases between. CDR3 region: CASSQRGEETQYF. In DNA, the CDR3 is TGTGCCAGCAGCCAACGGGGCGAGGAGACCCAGTACTTC.

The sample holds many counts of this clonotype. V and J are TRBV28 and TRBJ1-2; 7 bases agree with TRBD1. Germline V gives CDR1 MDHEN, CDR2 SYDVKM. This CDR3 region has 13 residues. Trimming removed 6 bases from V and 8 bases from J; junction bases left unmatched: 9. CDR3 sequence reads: CASRTGQARGYTF. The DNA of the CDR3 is TGTGCCAGCAGAACAGGACAGGCGCGGGGCTACACCTTC.

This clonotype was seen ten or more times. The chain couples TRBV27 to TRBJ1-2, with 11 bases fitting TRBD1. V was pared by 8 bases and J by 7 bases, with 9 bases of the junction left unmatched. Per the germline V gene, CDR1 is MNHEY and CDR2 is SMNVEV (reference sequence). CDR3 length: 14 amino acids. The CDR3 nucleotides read TGTGCCAGCGGCCGGGACAGGGGGGGTAGTGGCTACACCTTC. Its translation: CASGRDRGGSGYTF.

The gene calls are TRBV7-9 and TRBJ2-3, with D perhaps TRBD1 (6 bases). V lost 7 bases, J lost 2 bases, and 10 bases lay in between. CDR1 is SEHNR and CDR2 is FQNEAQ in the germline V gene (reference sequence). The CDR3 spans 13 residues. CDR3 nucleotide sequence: TGTGCCAGCACTCGGACAGTCACAGATACGCAGTATTTT. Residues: CASTRTVTDTQYF.

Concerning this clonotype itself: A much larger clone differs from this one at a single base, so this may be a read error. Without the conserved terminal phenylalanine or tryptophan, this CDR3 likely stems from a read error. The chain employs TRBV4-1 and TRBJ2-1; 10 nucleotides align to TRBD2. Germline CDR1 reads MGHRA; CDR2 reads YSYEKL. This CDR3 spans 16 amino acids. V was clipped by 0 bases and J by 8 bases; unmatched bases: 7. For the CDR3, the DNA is TGCGCCAGCAGCCAAGACGAGGGACTAGCGAGCCATGAGCAGTTCCTC. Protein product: CASSQDEGLASHEQFL.

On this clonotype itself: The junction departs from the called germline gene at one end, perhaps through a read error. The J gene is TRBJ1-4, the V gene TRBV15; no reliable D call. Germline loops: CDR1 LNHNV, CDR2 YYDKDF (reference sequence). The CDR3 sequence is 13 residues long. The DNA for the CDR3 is TGTGCCACCGGCAGTGCGACTGGCAAAAAACTGTTTTTT. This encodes CATGSATGKKLFF.

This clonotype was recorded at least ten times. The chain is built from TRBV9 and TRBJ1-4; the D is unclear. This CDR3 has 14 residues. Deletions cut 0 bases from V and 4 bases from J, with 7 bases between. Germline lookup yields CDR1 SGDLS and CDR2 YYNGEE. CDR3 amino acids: CASSVDAVNEKLFF. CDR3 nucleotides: TGTGCCAGCAGCGTAGATGCGGTTAATGAAAAACTGTTTTTT. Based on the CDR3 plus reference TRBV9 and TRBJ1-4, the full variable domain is DSGVTQTPKHLITATGQRVTLRCSPRSGDLSVYWYQQSLDQGLQFLIQYYNGEERAKGNILERFSAQQFPDLHSELNLSSLELGDSALYFCASSVDAVNEKLFFGSGTQLSVL.

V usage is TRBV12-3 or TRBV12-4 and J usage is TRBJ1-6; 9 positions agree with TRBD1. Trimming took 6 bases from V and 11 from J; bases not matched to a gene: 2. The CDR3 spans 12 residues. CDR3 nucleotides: TGTGCCAGCAGGGGGGACAGGGCACCCCTCCACTTT. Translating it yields CASRGDRAPLHF.

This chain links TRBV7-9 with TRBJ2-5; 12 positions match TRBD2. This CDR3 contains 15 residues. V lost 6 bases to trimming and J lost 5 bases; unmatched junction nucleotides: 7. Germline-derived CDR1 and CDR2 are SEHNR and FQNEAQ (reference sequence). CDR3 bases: TGTGCCAGCAGGCCGACTAGCGGGAGTGGGGAGACCCAGTACTTC. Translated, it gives CASRPTSGSGETQYF.